This is a list of T cell receptor beta chains from one sample in a study of spatial heterogeneity in lung cancer. MiXCR, applied by TCRdb to the 5' RACE reads, yields one record per CDR3 protein. The sample includes roughly 120,000 distinct CDR3 sequences, 12% seen only once; the top ten take 16%. Here the sequenced sample was PBMCs, taken at follow-up. Source of these receptors: a male donor with early-stage non-small cell lung cancer. CDR3s include the opening cysteine and the closing phenylalanine or tryptophan. D genes are given only for firm matches. Some rows have no size entry. The others give once, few or many, or a class for an expanded clone.

d_gene | j_gene | v_gene | abundance | CDR3nt | CDR3aa
- | TRBJ1-1 | TRBV7-3 | - | TGTGCCAGCAGCCCTGGACGGGGAGTCACTGAAGCTTTCTTT | CASSPGRGVTEAFF
TRBD1 | TRBJ2-1 | TRBV15 | few | TGTGCCACCAGTCTTGGACAGGGGGGTTACAATGAGCAGTTCTTC | CATSLGQGGYNEQFF
- | TRBJ2-5 | TRBV10-3 | - | TGTGCCATCAGTGAGTCGACACCACAAGAGACCCAGTACTTC | CAISESTPQETQYF
TRBD1 | TRBJ2-3 | TRBV2 | few | TGTGCCAGCAGAAGGGGACAGCGCCACAGCACAGATACGCAGTATTTT | CASRRGQRHSTDTQYF
TRBD1 | TRBJ1-2 | TRBV30 | many | TGTGCCTGGAGTCGAATACTAGGGACAGGGGGAACTTTCGTTGGCTACACCTTC | CAWSRILGTGGTFVGYTF
TRBD1 | TRBJ2-5 | TRBV7-9 | - | TGTGCCAGCAGCTCGCCCGTACAGGGGGCGAAAAAGACCCAGTACTTC | CASSSPVQGAKKTQYF
- | TRBJ2-7 | TRBV28 | - | TGTGCCAGCAATAAACAGGGTCCCTACGAGCAGTACTTC | CASNKQGPYEQYF
- | TRBJ2-1 | TRBV5-4 | few | TGTGCCAGCAGGAAAGGGACGGCAATGTACAATGAGCAGTTCTTC | CASRKGTAMYNEQFF
TRBD2 | TRBJ2-1 | TRBV7-2 | few | TGTGCCAGCAGCTTAGGGAGCGGGGCCTCCTACAATGAGCAGTTCTTC | CASSLGSGASYNEQFF
TRBD2 | TRBJ2-3 | TRBV19 | few | TGTGCCAGTAGTATCAACGGGGCTAGCGGTAGCACAGATACGCAGTATTTT | CASSINGASGSTDTQYF
- | TRBJ1-6 | TRBV20-1 | - | TGCAGTGCTAGAGAGGGAGGGGAATATAATTCACCCCTCCACTTT | CSAREGGEYNSPLHF
- | TRBJ2-1 | TRBV2 | once | TGTGCCAGCAGTAATACCGGGACCTACAATGAGCAGTTCTTC | CASSNTGTYNEQFF
- | TRBJ2-3 | TRBV29-1 | many | TGCAGCGGCCGGGGCCCCGGAGGAGATACGCAGTATTTT | CSGRGPGGDTQYF
- | TRBJ2-3 | TRBV5-1 | - | TGCGCCAGCAGCTTGGAGGGCGGGGTAAGCACAGATACGCAGTATTTT | CASSLEGGVSTDTQYF
- | TRBJ1-5 | TRBV24-1 | - | TGTGCCACCAGTAGGCACACTAGCAATCAGCCCCAGCATTTT | CATSRHTSNQPQHF
- | TRBJ2-1 | TRBV6-1 | - | TGTGCCAGCAGGGACAGCGTAGGGGAGCAGTTCTTC | CASRDSVGEQFF
TRBD1 | TRBJ1-4 | TRBV5-1 | - | TGCGCCAGCAGCTTGGAAGTGAGGGGGCGCGAGGAAAAACTGTTTTTT | CASSLEVRGREEKLFF
- | TRBJ2-1 | TRBV6-2/TRBV6-3 | once | TGTGCCAGCAGCGGGGGCCCGTCCTACAATGAGCAGTTCTTC | CASSGGPSYNEQFF